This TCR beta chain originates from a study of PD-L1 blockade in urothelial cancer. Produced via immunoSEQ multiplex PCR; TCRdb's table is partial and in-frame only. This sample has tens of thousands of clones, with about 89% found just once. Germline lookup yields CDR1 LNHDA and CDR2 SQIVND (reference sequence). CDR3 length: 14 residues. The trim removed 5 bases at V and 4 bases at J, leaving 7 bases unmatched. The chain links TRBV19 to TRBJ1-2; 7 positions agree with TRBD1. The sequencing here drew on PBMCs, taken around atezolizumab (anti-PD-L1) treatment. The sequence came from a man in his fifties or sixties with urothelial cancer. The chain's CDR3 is CASSSGQPAYGYTF. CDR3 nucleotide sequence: TGTGCCAGTAGTTCGGGACAGCCTGCCTATGGCTACACCTTC.